The 11 T cell receptor beta chains below were found in one sample sequenced in a study of spatial heterogeneity in lung cancer. Time point in this sample: blood at routine non-recurrence follow-up after resection. TCRdb called the 5' RACE reads again in MiXCR, with one record for every CDR3 protein. The data contain under 150,000 distinct CDR3 sequences, 11% of them singletons. Specimen: PBMCs, collected at follow-up. Receptors originate from a female donor with early-stage non-small cell lung cancer.

This sequence joins TRBV29-1 and TRBJ1-2, with D maybe TRBD1 (6 bases). The CDR3 sequence is 12 residues long. The germline V and J ends were trimmed by 7 bases and 2 bases, with 11 bases remaining between them. Germline V CDR1 and CDR2: SQVTM, ANQGSEA. The CDR3 DNA follows: TGCAGCGCCACCGGGACAAACTATGGCTACACCTTC. This translates into CSATGTNYGYTF.

This chain links TRBV5-1 with TRBJ2-1; D not resolved. The ends were cut back, 4 bases at V and 0 bases at J, with 11 bases in the middle. This CDR3 is built from 15 residues. Germline loops: CDR1 SGHRS, CDR2 YFSETQ. The CDR3 sequence is CASSKDNRSYNEQFF. CDR3 bases: TGCGCCAGCAGCAAGGATAACCGCTCCTACAATGAGCAGTTCTTC. Using reference TRBV5-1 and TRBJ2-1 for the parts outside the CDR3, the full variable domain is KAGVTQTPRYLIKTRGQQVTLSCSPISGHRSVSWYQQTPGQGLQFLFEYFSETQRNKGNFPGRFSGRQFSNSRSEMNVSTLELGDSALYLCASSKDNRSYNEQFFGPGTRLTVL.

A word on this clonotype: Germline and junction disagree at one end, which may indicate a read error. The chain joins TRBV24-1 to TRBJ2-1; 9 positions match TRBD2. Germline V gene data show CDR1 as KGHDR and CDR2 as SFDVKD. The CDR3 is 15 residues long. CDR3 in amino acids: CATSEAGGVSGEQSF. The DNA of the CDR3 is TGTGCCACCAGTGAGGCGGGAGGGGTTAGTGGTGAGCAGTCCTTC.

This clonotype was seen a handful of times. The chain carries TRBV9 and TRBJ2-1; D is undetermined. Per germline, CDR1 SGDLS and CDR2 YYNGEE. This CDR3 region has 14 residues. Trimming cost V 4 bases and J 4 bases, with 12 bases left between them. The CDR3 region is CASSRVDKYNEQFF. The CDR3 region has the DNA TGTGCCAGCAGCCGGGTCGACAAGTACAATGAGCAGTTCTTC.

This chain links TRBV30 with TRBJ1-1; possibly TRBD1 for D (5 bases). The CDR3 is made up of 14 amino acids. The germline V gene has CDR1 GTSNPN and CDR2 SVGIG (reference sequence). V was cut by 3 bases and J by 1 base, with 12 bases left in between. The CDR3 loop reads CAWSRGRANTEAFF. DNA of the CDR3: TGTGCCTGGAGCCGGGGACGCGCGAACACTGAAGCTTTCTTT.

J is TRBJ1-4 and V is TRBV7-6; D might be TRBD1 (5 bases). Trimming shortened V by 6 bases and J by 5 bases, and 16 bases separated the two germline ends. CDR3 length: 15 amino acids. CDR1 is SGHVS, CDR2 FNYEAQ, per germline. CDR3 nucleotides: TGTGCCAGCAGTTCAGGAGCCGGGGCCAATGAAAAACTGTTTTTT. Amino acids: CASSSGAGANEKLFF.

This clonotype occurred many times. The rearrangement uses TRBV29-1 and TRBJ1-6; D not certain. Trimming took off 5 bases at V and 5 bases at J, with 7 bases between the two ends. The germline V gene has CDR1 SQVTM and CDR2 ANQGSEA. This CDR3 comprises 12 residues. The CDR3 loop reads CSVRDNNSPLHF. In DNA, the CDR3 is TGCAGCGTTCGGGATAATAATTCACCCCTCCACTTT.

The chain is built from TRBV15 and TRBJ2-3, with a possible D match to TRBD1 (7 bases). CDR1 LNHNV and CDR2 YYDKDF come from the germline V gene (reference sequence). This CDR3 is built from 16 residues. Trimming cost V 3 bases and J 4 bases, with 17 bases left between them. CDR3 DNA sequence: TGTGCCACCAGCAGGGGAGGACAGGACGTTGCAGATACGCAGTATTTT. Amino acids: CATSRGGQDVADTQYF. The full variable domain, its missing parts supplied by reference TRBV15 and TRBJ2-3, is DAMVIQNPRYQVTQFGKPVTLSCSQTLNHNVMYWYQQKSSQAPKLLFHYYDKDFNNEADTPDNFQSRRPNTSFCFLDIRSPGLGDTAMYLCATSRGGQDVADTQYFGPGTRLTVL.

V gene TRBV20-1 combines with J gene TRBJ2-3; D gene uncertain. The CDR3 runs 12 residues. CDR1 and CDR2 from the germline V gene are DFQATT and SNEGSKA (reference sequence). V was clipped by 6 bases and J by 8 bases, with 15 bases between them. CDR3 sequence (DNA): TGCAGTGCAAGCCAACAGTTTGTTACGCAGTATTTT. Its protein product is CSASQQFVTQYF.

CDR3 in DNA: TGTGCCAGCTCCCCCCCGACATTGAACACTGAAGCTTTCTTT. Its translation: CASSPPTLNTEAFF. V usage is TRBV7-9 and J usage is TRBJ1-1; D remains unclear. This CDR3 has 14 amino acids. The germline gives CDR1 SEHNR, CDR2 FQNEAQ (reference sequence). Trimming removed 8 bases at V and 0 bases at J, with 13 bases between.

The chain is built from TRBV6-1 and TRBJ2-6, with a possible D match to TRBD2 (6 bases). The germline CDR1 and CDR2 sequences are MNHNS and SASEGT. V dropped 7 bases and J dropped 2 bases, with 9 bases sitting between them. The CDR3 is 14 residues long. In nucleotides, the CDR3 is TGTGCCAGCATAACGGGGGCTGGGGCCAACGTCCTGACTTTC. It codes for CASITGAGANVLTF.